The clone carrying this TCR beta chain was picked up a small number of times. TCRdb itself ran the RT-PCR reads through MiXCR, one entry per CDR3 protein. The sample records almost 700,000 distinct CDR3 sequences, 14% being singletons. Germline CDR1 reads SGHRS; CDR2 reads YFSETQ. This CDR3 has 16 residues. V was pared by 0 bases and J by 2 bases, with 13 bases between. The sequence was obtained from a female donor in good health, serving as a healthy control. The J gene is TRBJ2-3, the V gene TRBV5-1, with D possibly being TRBD1 (5 bases). Sample: memory CD4+ T cells from blood. CDR3 region: CASSLGADSPTDTQYF. As DNA, the CDR3 is TGCGCCAGCAGCTTGGGGGCAGACAGCCCCACAGATACGCAGTATTTT.